This TCR beta chain appears in the sequencing data of a study of T cell responses to AZD1222 COVID-19 vaccine. Study-level findings and limits: The peak T cell response came first, and repertoires were sampled only after it. Donors were largely white British and mainly female; clonal diversity was possibly underestimated. There were vaccine-associated CD4 TCRs across spike, dominant at 160-218 and 743-854.

Using immunoSEQ multiplex PCR, the repertoire was profiled, and TCRdb retains in-frame clones only, with some absent. The table records about 56,000 clones, 70% to 90% of them present only once. CDR1 is SGHNT, CDR2 YYREEE, per germline (reference sequence). Between the trimmed V and J ends, which lost 3 bases and 5 bases, there was a span of 12 bases. This CDR3 contains 13 residues. This clone was counted a few times. Antigen specificity is unknown. This sequence joins TRBV5-4 and TRBJ2-7; a weak D match, TRBD2 (6 bases). Material: peripheral blood, obtained on day 0 of AZD1222 vaccination. The receptor comes from an adult in good health. DNA of the CDR3: TGTGCCAGCAGCTCGGTGGGGGAGGACGAGCAGTACTTC. Protein: CASSSVGEDEQYF.